The 25 T cell receptor beta chains presented below share a single source sample, sequenced in a study of blood T cell repertoires in COVID-19. Clones were read by immunoSEQ multiplex PCR, and TCRdb kept only the in-frame ones, dropping some. This table has 110,000 to 150,000 clones, about 86% appearing once. The sequencing sample was made of peripheral blood. Receptors were obtained from a woman aged 40-49 years with acute or convalescent COVID-19.

V usage is TRBV27 and J usage is TRBJ2-5; 12 nucleotides agree with TRBD1. The V gene's germline CDR1 is MNHEY and CDR2 SMNVEV (reference sequence). This CDR3 spans 16 amino acids. Trimming removed 5 bases from V and 4 bases from J; junction bases left unmatched: 8. The CDR3 region has the DNA TGTGCCAGCAGTCTAGGGGGGACAGGGGGCCGAGAGACCCAGTACTTC. It is translated as CASSLGGTGGRETQYF.

J is TRBJ2-7 and V is TRBV7-9, with 9 positions matching TRBD2. Germline CDR1 SEHNR, CDR2 FQNEAQ (reference sequence). Trimming removed 1 base from V and 3 bases from J; junction bases left unmatched: 1. The length of the CDR3 is 14 residues. CDR3 bases: TGTGCCAGCAGCTTAGGACTAGCGGTCTACGAGCAGTACTTC. Encoded protein: CASSLGLAVYEQYF.

The chain recombines TRBV3-1 (or the pseudogene TRBV3-2) with TRBJ1-2; D perhaps matches TRBD1 (6 bases). Germline assignment: CDR1 LGHDT and CDR2 YNNKEL (reference sequence). V was shortened by 4 bases and J by 5 bases, with 14 bases between the two germline ends. The CDR3 contains 14 residues. The CDR3 DNA sequence: TGTGCCAGCAGCCCGGGACGGACAGTATATGGCTACACCTTC. Its protein product is CASSPGRTVYGYTF.

The V gene is TRBV5-1, the J gene TRBJ2-5; D not resolved. V lost 2 bases and J 1 base, leaving 12 bases between the germline ends. This CDR3 has 15 residues. Germline lookup yields CDR1 SGHRS and CDR2 YFSETQ. The CDR3 bases are TGCGCCAGCAGCTTAAGCCTATTCATCCAAGAGACCCAGTACTTC. Encoded protein: CASSLSLFIQETQYF.

The chain links TRBV7-9 to TRBJ2-1; D is possibly TRBD2 (5 bases). Trimming left V 9 bases short and J 4 bases short, with 10 bases between. The length of the CDR3 is 12 residues. Germline V gene sequence: CDR1 SEHNR, CDR2 FQNEAQ (reference sequence). The CDR3 DNA reads as TGTGCCAGTTGGGAGAGGTACAATGAGCAGTTCTTC. Translating it yields CASWERYNEQFF.

V usage is TRBV7-2 and J usage is TRBJ1-6; TRBD1 matches 7 bases. Germline V gene sequence: CDR1 SGHTA, CDR2 FQGNSA. The V gene end was trimmed by 5 bases and the J gene end by 6 bases; junction bases not matched to a gene: 7. The CDR3 spans 15 residues. Here the CDR3 DNA reads TGTGCCAGCAGCCCAACGGACAGGTCTAATTCACCCCTCCACTTT. Translated, it gives CASSPTDRSNSPLHF.

The rearrangement links TRBV6-2 or TRBV6-3 to TRBJ2-5; D perhaps matches TRBD1 (5 bases). V lost 2 bases and J 2 bases, leaving 12 bases between the germline ends. This CDR3 is 15 amino acids long. Germline V gene data show CDR1 as MNHEY and CDR2 as SVGEGT. The CDR3 loop reads CASSYVQARQETQYF. DNA of the CDR3: TGTGCCAGCAGTTACGTACAGGCAAGGCAAGAGACCCAGTACTTC.

V and J are TRBV5-1 and TRBJ2-7, with TRBD2 matching 13 bases. CDR1 SGHRS and CDR2 YFSETQ come from the germline V gene. The CDR3 length is 14 residues. V was pared by 5 bases and J by 2 bases, with 1 base of the junction left unmatched. As DNA, the CDR3 is TGCGCCAGCAGGGGACTAGCGGGAACCTACGAGCAGTACTTC. Its translation: CASRGLAGTYEQYF.

J is TRBJ1-4 and V is TRBV4-1; no clear D. CDR3 length equals 13 residues. CDR1 MGHRA and CDR2 YSYEKL come from the germline V gene. Trimming took 4 bases from V and 8 from J, leaving 11 bases between them. The CDR3 DNA is TGCGCCAGCAGCCGCGTTGTCCGGGAAAAACTGTTTTTT. Its translation is CASSRVVREKLFF.

The V and J genes are TRBV12-3 or TRBV12-4 and TRBJ1-5; D might be TRBD1 (6 bases). V lost 8 bases and J lost 4, with 12 bases in between. The CDR3 is 13 residues long. The DNA of the CDR3 is TGTGCCAGCGGACGGGGGGCAAATCAGCCCCAGCATTTT. Its translation is CASGRGANQPQHF.

The chain recombines TRBV19 with TRBJ1-1; tentative D call: TRBD1 (5 bases). Trimming took off 10 bases at V and 1 base at J, with 16 bases between the two ends. The V gene's germline CDR1 is LNHDA and CDR2 SQIVND (reference sequence). The CDR3 loop spans 14 amino acids. Here the CDR3 DNA reads TGTGCCACCACATTCGCTAGGGGGAACACTGAAGCTTTCTTT. Encoded protein: CATTFARGNTEAFF.

The V call is TRBV28, the J call TRBJ1-2; maybe TRBD1 (6 bases). The length of the CDR3 is 13 residues. V shed 7 bases and J shed 6 bases, with 15 bases lying between them. Per the germline V gene, CDR1 is MDHEN and CDR2 is SYDVKM. CDR3 DNA: TGTGCCAGCACCTCTTGGCAGGGGAATGGCTACACCTTC. This translates into CASTSWQGNGYTF.

The CDR3 coding sequence is TGTGCCAGCAGCTTGGACCTATGGGACAGGGGGAACACTGAAGCTTTCTTT. It is translated as CASSLDLWDRGNTEAFF. The genes are TRBV5-4 and TRBJ1-1, with 10 bases fitting TRBD1. Trimming removed 0 bases from V and 1 base from J; junction bases left unmatched: 6. Germline V gene lookup returns CDR1 SGHNT and CDR2 YYREEE (reference sequence). CDR3 length: 17 amino acids.

The chain has TRBV6-5 and TRBJ1-1, with D perhaps matching TRBD1 (5 bases). The germline V gene has CDR1 MNHEY and CDR2 SVGAGI. The length of the CDR3 is 14 residues. V dropped 6 bases and J dropped 0 bases, with 11 bases sitting between them. This chain's CDR3 is CASRWGPMNTEAFF. The CDR3 DNA is TGTGCCAGCAGGTGGGGCCCGATGAACACTGAAGCTTTCTTT.

V is TRBV19 and J is TRBJ2-7; D unclear. This CDR3 is built from 13 residues. Germline CDR1 reads LNHDA; CDR2 reads SQIVND (reference sequence). Trimming removed 6 bases from V and 0 bases from J, with 9 bases in between. This CDR3 reads CASSLASSYEQYF. CDR3 sequence (DNA): TGTGCCAGTAGCCTCGCCAGCTCCTACGAGCAGTACTTC.

J is TRBJ1-1 and V is TRBV11-2; 10 bases agree with TRBD1. Germline lookup yields CDR1 SGHAT and CDR2 FQNNGV. The J segment lost 5 bases and the V segment lost 4 bases, leaving 10 bases of the junction unmatched. This CDR3 is built from 16 residues. The CDR3 here is CASSSFPGQGKTEAFF. The CDR3 nucleotides are TGTGCCAGCAGCTCCTTCCCGGGACAGGGGAAAACTGAAGCTTTCTTT.

The chain links TRBV30 to TRBJ1-6; D is perhaps TRBD1 (5 bases). This CDR3 spans 14 amino acids. V lost 4 bases and J lost 9, with 16 bases in between. From germline, CDR1 is GTSNPN and CDR2 SVGIG (reference sequence). The CDR3 DNA reads TGTGCCTGGACGGGACTTTCTAGGGGTTCACCCCTCCACTTT. Its protein is CAWTGLSRGSPLHF.

For the CDR3, the DNA is TGTGCCAGCAGTTACACCCTCGGGACTAGCGGGGGGGCATATGAGCAGTTCTTC. Its translation is CASSYTLGTSGGAYEQFF. The chain links TRBV6-2 or TRBV6-3 to TRBJ2-1; the match to TRBD2 covers 16 bases. V was clipped by 2 bases and J by 8 bases; unmatched bases: 9. The germline gives CDR1 MNHEY, CDR2 SVGEGT. This CDR3 region has 18 residues.

This clone was recorded only once. The V call is TRBV3-1 (or the pseudogene TRBV3-2), the J call TRBJ1-6; TRBD1 is a possible D gene (6 bases). Germline assignment: CDR1 LGHDT and CDR2 YNNKEL (reference sequence). The CDR3 loop spans 14 amino acids. V lost 4 bases and J lost 5, with 9 bases in between. The CDR3 bases are TGTGCCAGCAGCCCGGGACAAAATAATTCACCCCTCCACTTT. It specifies CASSPGQNNSPLHF.

The J gene is TRBJ1-2, the V gene TRBV28; 8 bases agree with TRBD1. V lost 1 base, J lost 4 bases, and 5 bases stayed unmatched. CDR1 is MDHEN, CDR2 SYDVKM, per germline. The CDR3 totals 15 residues. The CDR3 DNA follows: TGTGCCAGCAGTTTATTAGGACAGGGTTTCTATGGCTACACCTTC. Residues: CASSLLGQGFYGYTF.

This chain joins TRBV18 and TRBJ2-2; 9 positions agree with TRBD2. The CDR3 is 16 amino acids. Germline-derived CDR1 and CDR2 are KGHSH and LQKENI. V dropped 6 bases and J dropped 6; count of bases not matched to a gene: 11. CDR3 sequence reads: CASSGDSGRRSGELFF. As DNA, the CDR3 is TGTGCCAGCTCGGGGGATAGCGGGAGACGGTCCGGGGAGCTGTTTTTT.

Of note for this clone: Its ends do not fully match the called genes, so a read error is possible. The chain employs TRBV5-5 and TRBJ1-2, with D possibly TRBD1 on 5 matching bases. Germline assignment: CDR1 SGHKS and CDR2 YYEKEE (reference sequence). The CDR3 is 14 residues long. In DNA, the CDR3 is TGTGCCAGCAGCTTGGCTGGCAGGGAATCTAGTATCGCCTTC. Translated: CASSLAGRESSIAF. Looking up the rest from reference TRBV5-5 and TRBJ1-2 gives the full variable domain: DAGVTQSPTHLIKTRGQQVTLRCSPISGHKSVSWYQQVLGQGPQFIFQYYEKEERGRGNFPDRFSARQFPNYSSELNVNALLLGDSALYLCASSLAGRESSIAFGSGTRLTVV.

The chain employs TRBV29-1 and TRBJ2-3; 8 nucleotides align to TRBD2. V trimming: 2 bases; J trimming: 5 bases; junction bases outside the gene matches: 9. Germline V gene lookup returns CDR1 SQVTM and CDR2 ANQGSEA. The CDR3 contains 15 residues. The CDR3 sequence is CSVEWAQRELDTQYF. CDR3 nucleotides: TGCAGCGTTGAATGGGCCCAGCGGGAGCTAGATACGCAGTATTTT.

The chain couples TRBV7-2 to TRBJ2-3; weak D call: TRBD1 (6 bases). Looked up from germline, CDR1 is SGHTA and CDR2 is FQGNSA. This CDR3 region has 17 residues. V lost 1 base, J lost 3 bases, and 17 bases lay in between. CDR3 loop: CASSLGLWQGMTDTQYF. In DNA, the CDR3 is TGTGCCAGCAGCTTAGGGCTTTGGCAGGGGATGACAGATACGCAGTATTTT.

V and J are TRBV4-3 and TRBJ2-5; D is possibly TRBD2 (5 bases). Germline V gene sequence: CDR1 LGHNA, CDR2 YSLEER. V lost 1 base, J lost 1 base, and 16 bases lay in between. The CDR3 covers 17 residues. The CDR3 DNA sequence: TGCGCCAGCAGCCAAGGCCCCCCTGGACTGGCCCAAGAGACCCAGTACTTC. Protein sequence: CASSQGPPGLAQETQYF.